Presented here are 4 T cell receptor beta chains from one specimen sequenced in a study of blood T cell repertoires in COVID-19. The assay was immunoSEQ multiplex PCR, and TCRdb's table has in-frame clones only and misses some. This table has fewer than 350,000 clones, about 85% appearing once. Sequencing was performed on PBMCs or T cells enriched from blood (not recorded which). These receptors all come from a woman under 40 who had been exposed to COVID-19.

The rearrangement uses TRBV27 and TRBJ1-6; 7 nucleotides agree with TRBD1. Germline V gene data show CDR1 as MNHEY and CDR2 as SMNVEV (reference sequence). The V and J ends lost 10 bases and 7 bases, in that order; junction bases with no gene match: 10. The CDR3 contains 14 residues. CDR3 bases: TGTGCCACTACTGAGACAGGGACCAATTCACCCCTCCACTTT. It yields the protein CATTETGTNSPLHF.

This chain connects TRBV7-9 to TRBJ1-2; 9 positions match TRBD1. The junction had 12 bases not matched to a gene; V was cut back by 4 bases and J by 3 bases. From germline, CDR1 is SEHNR and CDR2 FQNEAQ (reference sequence). The CDR3 is 17 residues long. CDR3 DNA sequence: TGTGCCAGCAGCTCAGTGGGGACAGGGACTCGGGACTATGGCTACACCTTC. It translates to CASSSVGTGTRDYGYTF.

The rearrangement uses TRBV18 and TRBJ2-7, with a tentative D call TRBD1 (6 bases). Germline CDR1 reads KGHSH; CDR2 reads LQKENI. Trimming left V 2 bases short and J 3 bases short, with 14 bases between. This CDR3 spans 15 amino acids. The CDR3 DNA reads as TGTGCCAGCTCACCAGGGGCAGGACAGAGCTACGAGCAGTACTTC. It encodes CASSPGAGQSYEQYF.

The chain combines TRBV9 with TRBJ1-2; D unclear. Trimming cost V 0 bases and J 4 bases, with 7 bases left between them. CDR1 is SGDLS and CDR2 is YYNGEE in the germline V gene. The CDR3 covers 13 residues. The CDR3 nucleotides read TGTGCCAGCAGCGTAGCCGACTTCTATGGCTACACCTTC. Amino acid sequence: CASSVADFYGYTF.